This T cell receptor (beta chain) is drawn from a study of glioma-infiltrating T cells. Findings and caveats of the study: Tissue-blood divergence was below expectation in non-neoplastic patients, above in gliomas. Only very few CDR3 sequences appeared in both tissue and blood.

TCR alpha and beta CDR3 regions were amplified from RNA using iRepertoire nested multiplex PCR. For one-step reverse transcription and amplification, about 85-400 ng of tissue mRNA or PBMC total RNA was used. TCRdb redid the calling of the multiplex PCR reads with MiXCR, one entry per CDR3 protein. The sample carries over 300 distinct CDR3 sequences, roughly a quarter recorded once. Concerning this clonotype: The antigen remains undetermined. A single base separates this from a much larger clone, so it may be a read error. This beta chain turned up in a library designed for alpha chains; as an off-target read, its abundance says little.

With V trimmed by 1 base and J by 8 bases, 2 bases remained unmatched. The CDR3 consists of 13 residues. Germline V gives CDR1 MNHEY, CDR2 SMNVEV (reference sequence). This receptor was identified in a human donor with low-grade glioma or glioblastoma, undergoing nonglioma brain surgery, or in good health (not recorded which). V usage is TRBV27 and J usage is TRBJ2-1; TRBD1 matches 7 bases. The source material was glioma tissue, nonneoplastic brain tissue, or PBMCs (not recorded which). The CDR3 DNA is TGTGCCAGCAGTTTATTCCAGGGGGATGAGCAGTTCTTC. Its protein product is CASSLFQGDEQFF.